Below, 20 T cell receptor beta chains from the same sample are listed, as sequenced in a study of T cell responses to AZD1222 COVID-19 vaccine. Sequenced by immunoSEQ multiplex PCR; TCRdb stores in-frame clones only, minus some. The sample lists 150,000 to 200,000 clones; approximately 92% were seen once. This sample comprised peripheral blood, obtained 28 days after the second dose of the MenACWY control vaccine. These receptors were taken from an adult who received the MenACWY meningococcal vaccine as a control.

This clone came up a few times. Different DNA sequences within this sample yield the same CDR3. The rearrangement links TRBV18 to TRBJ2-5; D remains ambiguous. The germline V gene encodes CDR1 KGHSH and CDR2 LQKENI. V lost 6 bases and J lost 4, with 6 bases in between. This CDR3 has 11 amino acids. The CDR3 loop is CASSPGETQYF. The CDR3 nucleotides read TGTGCCAGCTCGCCAGGAGAGACCCAGTACTTC.

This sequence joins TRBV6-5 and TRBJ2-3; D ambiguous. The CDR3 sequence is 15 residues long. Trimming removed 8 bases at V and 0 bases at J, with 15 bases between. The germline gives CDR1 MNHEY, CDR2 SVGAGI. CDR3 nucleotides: TGTGCCAGCCAGCCCGCGGTCTCTAGCACAGATACGCAGTATTTT. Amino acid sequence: CASQPAVSSTDTQYF.

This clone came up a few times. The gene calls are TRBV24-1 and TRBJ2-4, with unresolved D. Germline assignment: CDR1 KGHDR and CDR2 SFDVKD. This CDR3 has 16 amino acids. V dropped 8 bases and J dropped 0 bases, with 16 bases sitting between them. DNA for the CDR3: TGTGCCACCACGGAGACACCCTACCTAGCCAAAAACATTCAGTACTTC. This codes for CATTETPYLAKNIQYF.

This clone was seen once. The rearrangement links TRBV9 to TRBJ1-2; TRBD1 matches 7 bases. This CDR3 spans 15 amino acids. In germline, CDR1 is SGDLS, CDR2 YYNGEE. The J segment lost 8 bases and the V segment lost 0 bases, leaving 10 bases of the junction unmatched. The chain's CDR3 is CASSVGATGVGGYTF. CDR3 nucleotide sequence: TGTGCCAGCAGCGTAGGGGCCACAGGGGTGGGCGGCTACACCTTC.

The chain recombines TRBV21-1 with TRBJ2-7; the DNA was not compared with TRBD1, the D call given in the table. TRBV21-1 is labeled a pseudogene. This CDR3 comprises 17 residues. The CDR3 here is CASSNEGRQGVNYEQYF. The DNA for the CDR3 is TGTGCCAGCAGCAATGAGGGGAGACAGGGGGTAAACTACGAGCAGTACTTC.

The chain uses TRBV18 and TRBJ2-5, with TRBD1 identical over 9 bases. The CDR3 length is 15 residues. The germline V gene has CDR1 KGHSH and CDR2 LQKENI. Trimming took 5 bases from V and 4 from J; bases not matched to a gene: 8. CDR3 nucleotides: TGTGCCAGCTCAGAACAGGGGGCGGTAGGAGAGACCCAGTACTTC. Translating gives CASSEQGAVGETQYF.

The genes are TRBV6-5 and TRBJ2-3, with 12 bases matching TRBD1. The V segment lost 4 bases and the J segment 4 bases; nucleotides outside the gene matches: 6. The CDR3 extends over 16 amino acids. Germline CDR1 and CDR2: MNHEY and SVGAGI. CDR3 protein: CASSLLRDRGPDTQYF. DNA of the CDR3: TGTGCCAGCAGTTTGTTGCGGGACAGGGGGCCAGATACGCAGTATTTT.

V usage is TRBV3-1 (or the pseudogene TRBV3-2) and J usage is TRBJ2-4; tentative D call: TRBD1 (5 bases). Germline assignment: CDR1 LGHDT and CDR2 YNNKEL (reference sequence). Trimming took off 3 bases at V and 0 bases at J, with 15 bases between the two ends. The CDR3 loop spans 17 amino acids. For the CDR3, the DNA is TGTGCCAGCAGCCATTCCGACAGTAGACTAGCCAAAAACATTCAGTACTTC. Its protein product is CASSHSDSRLAKNIQYF.

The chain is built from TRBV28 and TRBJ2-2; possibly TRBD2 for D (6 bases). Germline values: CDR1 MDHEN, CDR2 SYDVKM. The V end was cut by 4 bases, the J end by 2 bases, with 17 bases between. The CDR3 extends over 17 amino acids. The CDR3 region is CASSSPFGSGNTGELFF. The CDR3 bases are TGTGCCAGCAGTTCCCCCTTCGGTAGCGGAAACACCGGGGAGCTGTTTTTT.

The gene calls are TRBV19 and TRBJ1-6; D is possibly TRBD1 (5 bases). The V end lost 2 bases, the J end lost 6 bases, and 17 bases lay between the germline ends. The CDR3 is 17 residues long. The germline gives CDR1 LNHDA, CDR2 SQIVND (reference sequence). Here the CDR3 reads CASSIIGTGRGNSPLHF. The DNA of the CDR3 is TGTGCCAGTAGTATAATCGGCACAGGTAGGGGTAATTCACCCCTCCACTTT.

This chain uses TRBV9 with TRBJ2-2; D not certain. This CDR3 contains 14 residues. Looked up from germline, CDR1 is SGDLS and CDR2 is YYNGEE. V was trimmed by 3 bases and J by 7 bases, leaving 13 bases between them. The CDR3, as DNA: TGTGCCAGCAGCGCGGGCCTGGATGGCGGGGAGCTGTTTTTT. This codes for CASSAGLDGGELFF.

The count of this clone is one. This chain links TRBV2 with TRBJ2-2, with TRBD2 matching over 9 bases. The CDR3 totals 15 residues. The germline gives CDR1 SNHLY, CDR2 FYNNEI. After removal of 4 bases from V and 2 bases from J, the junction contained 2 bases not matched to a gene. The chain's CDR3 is CASSAGLANTGELFF. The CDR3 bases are TGTGCCAGCAGTGCGGGACTAGCCAACACCGGGGAGCTGTTTTTT.

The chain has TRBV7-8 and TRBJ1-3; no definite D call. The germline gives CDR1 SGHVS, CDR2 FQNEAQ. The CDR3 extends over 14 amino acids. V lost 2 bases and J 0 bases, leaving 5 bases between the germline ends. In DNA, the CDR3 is TGTGCCAGCAGCTTATCCGGCTCTGGAAACACCATATATTTT. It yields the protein CASSLSGSGNTIYF.

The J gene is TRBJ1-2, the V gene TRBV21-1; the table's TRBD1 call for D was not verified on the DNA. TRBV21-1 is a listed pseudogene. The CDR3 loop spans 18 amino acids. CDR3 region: CASSTPSGSGGLNYGYTF. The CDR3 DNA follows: TGTGCCAGCAGCACGCCTTCTGGATCAGGGGGCCTTAACTATGGCTACACCTTC.

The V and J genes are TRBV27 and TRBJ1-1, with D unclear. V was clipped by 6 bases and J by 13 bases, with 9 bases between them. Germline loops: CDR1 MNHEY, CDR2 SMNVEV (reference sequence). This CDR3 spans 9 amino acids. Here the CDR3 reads CASRAKGFF. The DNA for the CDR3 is TGTGCCAGCAGGGCGAAGGGTTTCTTT.

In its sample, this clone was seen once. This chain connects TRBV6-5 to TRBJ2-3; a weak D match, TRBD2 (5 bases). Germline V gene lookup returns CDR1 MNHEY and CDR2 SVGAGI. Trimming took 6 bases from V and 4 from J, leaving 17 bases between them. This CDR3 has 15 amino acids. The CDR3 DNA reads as TGTGCCAGCAGAATCCTCTCGGGGATCCCAGATACGCAGTATTTT. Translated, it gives CASRILSGIPDTQYF.

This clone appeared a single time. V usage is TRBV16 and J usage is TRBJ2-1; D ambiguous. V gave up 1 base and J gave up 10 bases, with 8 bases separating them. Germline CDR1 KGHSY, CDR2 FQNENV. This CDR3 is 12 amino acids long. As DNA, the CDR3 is TGTGCCAGCAGCCAATTAGCCCCGGAGCAGTTCTTC. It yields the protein CASSQLAPEQFF.

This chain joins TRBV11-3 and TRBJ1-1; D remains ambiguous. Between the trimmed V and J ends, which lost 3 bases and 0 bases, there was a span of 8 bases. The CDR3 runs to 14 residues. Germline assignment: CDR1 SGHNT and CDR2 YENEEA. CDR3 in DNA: TGTGCCAGCAGCTTTTTGCTTCTGAACACTGAAGCTTTCTTT. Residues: CASSFLLLNTEAFF.

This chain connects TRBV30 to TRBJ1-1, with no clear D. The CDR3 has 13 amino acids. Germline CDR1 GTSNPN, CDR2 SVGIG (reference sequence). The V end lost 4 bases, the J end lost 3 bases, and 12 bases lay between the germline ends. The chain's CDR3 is CAWKDVRDTEAFF. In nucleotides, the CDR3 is TGTGCCTGGAAGGACGTGAGGGACACTGAAGCTTTCTTT. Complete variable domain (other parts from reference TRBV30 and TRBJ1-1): SQTIHQWPATLVQPVGSPLSLECTVEGTSNPNLYWYRQAAGRGLQLLFYSVGIGQISSEVPQNLSASRPQDRQFILSSKKLLLSDSGFYLCAWKDVRDTEAFFGQGTRLTVV.

The CDR3 DNA follows: TGTGCTAGTGGTTTGGTACGGCTTCCCCTAGCGGGAGGCGGGAATGAGCAGTTCTTC. This sequence encodes CASGLVRLPLAGGGNEQFF. The chain uses TRBV12-5 and TRBJ2-1, with 11 positions matching TRBD2. Germline CDR1 LGHNT, CDR2 FRNRAP. V was clipped by 0 bases and J by 7 bases; unmatched bases: 14. The CDR3 loop spans 19 amino acids.